The 8 T cell receptor beta chains below were found in one sample sequenced in a study of blood T cell repertoires in COVID-19. Only in-frame clones appear in the TCRdb table, and some are missing; sequencing was by immunoSEQ multiplex PCR. The profile shows 200,000 to 250,000 clones, roughly 86% of them singletons. Input material: peripheral blood. The receptors originated from a woman in her forties or fifties with COVID-19, enrolled during active disease.

To note about this clone: Other DNA sequences in this sample translate to the same CDR3. This chain joins TRBV7-2 and TRBJ2-3; possible D gene TRBD2, 6 bases. This CDR3 contains 15 residues. The ends were cut back, 1 base at V and 3 bases at J, with 11 bases in the middle. Germline CDR1 and CDR2: SGHTA and FQGNSA. CDR3 residues: CASSLGTGRTDTQYF. The CDR3 coding sequence is TGTGCCAGCAGCTTAGGGACTGGGAGGACAGATACGCAGTATTTT.

This clone was observed a single time. The chain recombines TRBV19 with TRBJ1-5; 7 bases map to TRBD1. CDR3 length equals 15 residues. Germline V gives CDR1 LNHDA, CDR2 SQIVND (reference sequence). With 2 bases clipped from V and 6 bases from J, the junction kept 7 bases outside the gene matches. The CDR3 DNA is TGTGCCAGTAGTATAACGGAGGGGGCGGGTCAGCCCCAGCATTTT. This translates into CASSITEGAGQPQHF. Using reference TRBV19 and TRBJ1-5 for the parts outside the CDR3, the full variable domain is DGGITQSPKYLFRKEGQNVTLSCEQNLNHDAMYWYRQDPGQGLRLIYYSQIVNDFQKGDIAEGYSVSREKKESFPLTVTSAQKNPTAFYLCASSITEGAGQPQHFGDGTRLSIL.

The genes are TRBV19 and TRBJ2-1; TRBD2 matches at 8 bases. The germline V gene encodes CDR1 LNHDA and CDR2 SQIVND (reference sequence). The CDR3 sequence is 11 residues long. J lost 12 bases, V lost 4 bases, and 2 bases had no gene match. CDR3 sequence reads: CASSTSGGQFF. In nucleotides, the CDR3 is TGTGCCAGTAGTACAAGCGGGGGGCAGTTCTTC.

V and J are TRBV6-5 and TRBJ2-3, with D perhaps TRBD2 (5 bases). Germline CDR1 and CDR2: MNHEY and SVGAGI. This CDR3 is 14 amino acids long. Trimming took off 5 bases at V and 0 bases at J, with 9 bases between the two ends. The CDR3 sequence is CASSRDTSTDTQYF. The CDR3 nucleotides are TGTGCCAGCAGTCGGGATACTAGCACAGATACGCAGTATTTT.

The J gene is TRBJ2-2, the V gene TRBV7-9; 11 nucleotides agree with TRBD2. Germline CDR1 is SEHNR and CDR2 is FQNEAQ (reference sequence). This CDR3 has 18 amino acids. V lost 1 base, J lost 2 bases, and 6 bases stayed unmatched. The chain's CDR3 is CASSLGTGLAVNTGELFF. The CDR3 DNA sequence: TGTGCCAGCAGCTTAGGTACGGGACTAGCGGTAAACACCGGGGAGCTGTTTTTT.

The gene calls are TRBV7-6 and TRBJ2-3; weak D call: TRBD2 (6 bases). Germline CDR1 reads SGHVS; CDR2 reads FNYEAQ. This CDR3 spans 16 amino acids. V gave up 0 bases and J gave up 0 bases, with 10 bases separating them. CDR3 in DNA: TGTGCCAGCAGCTTAGCAGCGGGTCCTAGCACAGATACGCAGTATTTT. This gives the protein CASSLAAGPSTDTQYF. Using reference TRBV7-6 and TRBJ2-3 for the parts outside the CDR3, the full variable domain is GAGVSQSPRYKVTKRGQDVALRCDPISGHVSLYWYRQALGQGPEFLTYFNYEAQQDKSGLPNDRFSAERPEGSISTLTIQRTEQRDSAMYRCASSLAAGPSTDTQYFGPGTRLTVL.

The chain is built from TRBV30 and TRBJ1-1; TRBD1 agrees at 9 bases. This CDR3 comprises 12 residues. Looked up from germline, CDR1 is GTSNPN and CDR2 is SVGIG (reference sequence). V dropped 2 bases and J dropped 6; count of bases not matched to a gene: 1. CDR3 amino acids: CAWSRDRAEAFF. The CDR3 DNA follows: TGTGCCTGGAGTCGGGACAGGGCTGAAGCTTTCTTT.

V and J are TRBV9 and TRBJ1-4; weak D call: TRBD1 (5 bases). This CDR3 spans 15 amino acids. Looked up from germline, CDR1 is SGDLS and CDR2 is YYNGEE. The V end lost 0 bases, the J end lost 8 bases, and 14 bases lay between the germline ends. DNA of the CDR3: TGTGCCAGCAGCGTAGGAGGGGAGGGAGAGGAAAAACTGTTTTTT. Translating gives CASSVGGEGEEKLFF. Full variable domain (remainder filled in from reference TRBV9 and TRBJ1-4): DSGVTQTPKHLITATGQRVTLRCSPRSGDLSVYWYQQSLDQGLQFLIQYYNGEERAKGNILERFSAQQFPDLHSELNLSSLELGDSALYFCASSVGGEGEEKLFFGSGTQLSVL.